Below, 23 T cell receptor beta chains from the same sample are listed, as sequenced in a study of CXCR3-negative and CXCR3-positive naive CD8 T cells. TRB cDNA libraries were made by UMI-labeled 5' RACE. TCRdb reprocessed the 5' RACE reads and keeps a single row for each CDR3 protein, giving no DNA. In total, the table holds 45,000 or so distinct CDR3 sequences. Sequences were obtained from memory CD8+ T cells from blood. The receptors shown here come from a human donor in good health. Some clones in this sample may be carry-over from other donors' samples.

CDR3 residues: CASSTTDYFRSGELFF. This chain connects TRBV21-1 to TRBJ2-2; the TCRdb D gene call, TRBD2, has no DNA to confirm it. TRBV21-1 is noted as a pseudogene. The CDR3 consists of 16 residues.

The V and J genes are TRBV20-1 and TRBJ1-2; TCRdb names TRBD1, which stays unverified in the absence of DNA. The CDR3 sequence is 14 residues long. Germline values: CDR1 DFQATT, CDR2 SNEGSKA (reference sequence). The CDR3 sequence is CSASRAGKDYGYTF.

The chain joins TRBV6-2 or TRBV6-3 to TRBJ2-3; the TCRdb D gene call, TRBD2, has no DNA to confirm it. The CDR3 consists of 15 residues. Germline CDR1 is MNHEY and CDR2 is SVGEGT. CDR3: CASSYSGGTTDTQYF.

CDR3 protein: CASRGPGTSRTDTQYF. The chain recombines TRBV12-3 or TRBV12-4 with TRBJ2-3; there is no DNA to check the TCRdb D call of TRBD2. The CDR3 sequence is 16 residues long.

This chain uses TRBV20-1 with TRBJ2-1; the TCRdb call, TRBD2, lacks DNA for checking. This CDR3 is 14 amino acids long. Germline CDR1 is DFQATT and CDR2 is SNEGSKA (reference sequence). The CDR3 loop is CSASPSGSYNEQFF.

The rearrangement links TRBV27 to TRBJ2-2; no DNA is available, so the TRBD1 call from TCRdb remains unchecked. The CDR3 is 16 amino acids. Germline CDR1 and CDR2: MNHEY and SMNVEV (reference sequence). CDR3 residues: CASSSVGGANTGELFF.

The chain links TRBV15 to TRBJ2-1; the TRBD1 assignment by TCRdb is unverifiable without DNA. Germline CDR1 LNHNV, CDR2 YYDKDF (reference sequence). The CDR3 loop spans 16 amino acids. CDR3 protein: CATSSLPGTSDNEQFF.

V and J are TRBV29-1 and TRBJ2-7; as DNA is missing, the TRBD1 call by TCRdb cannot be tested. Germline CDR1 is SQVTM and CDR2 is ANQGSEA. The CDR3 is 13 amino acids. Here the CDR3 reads CSVTGGSSYEQYF.

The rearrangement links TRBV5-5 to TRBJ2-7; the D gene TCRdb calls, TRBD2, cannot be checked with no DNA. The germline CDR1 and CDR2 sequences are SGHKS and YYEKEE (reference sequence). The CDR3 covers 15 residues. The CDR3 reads CASSLRGALSYEQYF.

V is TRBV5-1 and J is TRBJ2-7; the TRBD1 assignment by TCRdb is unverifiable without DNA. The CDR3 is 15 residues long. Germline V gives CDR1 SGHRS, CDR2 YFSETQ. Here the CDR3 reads CASSLDWGTTYEQYF.

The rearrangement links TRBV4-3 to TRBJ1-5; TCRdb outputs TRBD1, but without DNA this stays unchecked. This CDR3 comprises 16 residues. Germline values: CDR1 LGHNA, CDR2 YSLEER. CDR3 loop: CASSQGPGTGGEPQHF.

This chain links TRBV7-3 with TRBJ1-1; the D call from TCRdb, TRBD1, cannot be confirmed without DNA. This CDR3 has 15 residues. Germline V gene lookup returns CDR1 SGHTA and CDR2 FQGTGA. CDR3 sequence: CASSLLSGSGTEAFF. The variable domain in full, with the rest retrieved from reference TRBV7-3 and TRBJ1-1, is GAGVSQTPSNKVTEKGKYVELRCDPISGHTALYWYRQSLGQGPEFLIYFQGTGAADDSGLPNDRFFAVRPEGSVSTLKIQRTERGDSAVYLCASSLLSGSGTEAFFGQGTRLTVV.

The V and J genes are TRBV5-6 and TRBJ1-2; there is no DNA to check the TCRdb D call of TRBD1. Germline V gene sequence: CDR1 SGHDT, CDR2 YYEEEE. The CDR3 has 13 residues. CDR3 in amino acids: CASSLAPGNGYTF. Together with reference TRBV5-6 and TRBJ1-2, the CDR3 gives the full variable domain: DAGVTQSPTHLIKTRGQQVTLRCSPKSGHDTVSWYQQALGQGPQFIFQYYEEEERQRGNFPDRFSGHQFPNYSSELNVNALLLGDSALYLCASSLAPGNGYTFGSGTRLTVV.

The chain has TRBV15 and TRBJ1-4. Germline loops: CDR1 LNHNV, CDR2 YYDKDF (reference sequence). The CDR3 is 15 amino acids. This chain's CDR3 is CATRGGGMVSEKLVF.

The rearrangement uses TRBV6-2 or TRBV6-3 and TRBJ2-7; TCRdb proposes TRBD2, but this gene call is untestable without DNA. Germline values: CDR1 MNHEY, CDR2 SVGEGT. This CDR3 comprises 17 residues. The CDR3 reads CASSYSIGDGPRIEQYF.

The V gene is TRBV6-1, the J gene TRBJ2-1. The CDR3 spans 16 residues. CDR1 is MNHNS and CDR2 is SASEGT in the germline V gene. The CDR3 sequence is CASSEQTGGSYNEQFF.

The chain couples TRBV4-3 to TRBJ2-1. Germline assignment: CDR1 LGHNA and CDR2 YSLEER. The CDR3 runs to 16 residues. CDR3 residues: CASSQDLAGYYNEQFF.

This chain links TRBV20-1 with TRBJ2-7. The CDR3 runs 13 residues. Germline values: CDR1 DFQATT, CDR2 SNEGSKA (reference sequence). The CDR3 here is CSAPAEASGEQYF.

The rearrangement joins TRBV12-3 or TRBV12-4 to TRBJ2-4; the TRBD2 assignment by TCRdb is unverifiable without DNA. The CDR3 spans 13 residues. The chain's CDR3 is CASSFPGGNIQYF.

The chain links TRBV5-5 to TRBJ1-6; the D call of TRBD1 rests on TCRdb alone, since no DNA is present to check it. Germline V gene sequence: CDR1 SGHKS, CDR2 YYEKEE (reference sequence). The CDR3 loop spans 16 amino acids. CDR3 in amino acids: CASSGRDNPYNSPLHF.

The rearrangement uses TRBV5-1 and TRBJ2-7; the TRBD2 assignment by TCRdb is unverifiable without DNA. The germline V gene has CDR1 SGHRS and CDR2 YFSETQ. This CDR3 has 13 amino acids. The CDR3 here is CASSLNEGLEQYF.

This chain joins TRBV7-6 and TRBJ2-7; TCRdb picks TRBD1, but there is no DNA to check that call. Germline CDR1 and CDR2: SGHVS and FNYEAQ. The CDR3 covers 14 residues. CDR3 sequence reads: CASRQDWDRDEQYF.

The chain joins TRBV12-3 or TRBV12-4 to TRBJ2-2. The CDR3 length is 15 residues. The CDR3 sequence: CASNVNLWGYGELFF.